This is a list of T cell receptor beta chains from one sample in a study of siplizumab effects on memory and regulatory T cells. The assay was immunoSEQ multiplex PCR, and TCRdb's table has in-frame clones only and misses some. Among 50,000 to 60,000 clones listed, about 90% were seen once. Sequencing used naive CD8+ T cells sorted from blood. All receptors derive from a human donor in good health. Each CDR3 is given with its conserved first and last residue. The D gene is left open where the match is weak. Only part of the rows carry a size: once, few, many, or a class if the clone is expanded.

TRBJ1-3	TRBV9	NA	NA	TGTGCCAGCAGAGGCCGAGCCTCTGGAAACACCATATATTTT	CASRGRASGNTIYF
TRBJ2-7	TRBV6-5	NA	NA	TGTGCCAGCAGTTACCCGGGTGGTATTAACGAGCAGTACTTC	CASSYPGGINEQYF
TRBJ2-1	TRBV27	TRBD2	NA	TGTGCCAGCAGTTTATGGGGCGTCCTTGGGGGCGGGGGGTCCAATGAGCAGTTCTTC	CASSLWGVLGGGGSNEQFF
TRBJ1-1	TRBV6-5	NA	NA	TGTGCCAGCAGTTACGAGAAGGTCCACACTGAAGCTTTCTTT	CASSYEKVHTEAFF
TRBJ2-1	TRBV7-8	TRBD2	NA	TGTGCCAGCAGCTTAGGGCTAGCGGTGAATTACAATGAGCAGTTCTTC	CASSLGLAVNYNEQFF
TRBJ1-5	TRBV4-1	NA	NA	TGCGCCAGCAGCCAAGATAGGGCAGGGGATCAGCCCCAGCATTTT	CASSQDRAGDQPQHF
TRBJ1-2	TRBV5-6	NA	NA	TGTGCCAGCAGCCCAGACCGATTTCCCTATGGCTACACCTTC	CASSPDRFPYGYTF
TRBJ2-2	TRBV7-7	TRBD1	NA	TGTGCTAGCAGCCCGGGACAGGGGAGACCCGGGGAGCTGTTTTTT	CASSPGQGRPGELFF
TRBJ2-2	TRBV29-1	NA	NA	TGCAGCGTTGACGGGGGTTCGAACACCGGGGAGCTGTTTTTT	CSVDGGSNTGELFF
TRBJ2-7	TRBV4-1	NA	NA	TGCGCCAGCAGCCCCCAGGAAGGTCCCACCTACGAGCAGTACTTC	CASSPQEGPTYEQYF
TRBJ2-7	TRBV7-9	TRBD1	NA	TGTGCCAGCAGTCCCGGGACAGGGGATTACGAGCAGTACTTC	CASSPGTGDYEQYF
TRBJ1-2	TRBV7-9	NA	once	TGTGCCAGCAGCTTAACAGGTGTAGAAGGCTACACCTTC	CASSLTGVEGYTF
TRBJ1-2	TRBV5-1	TRBD1	few	TGCGCCAGCAGCTCGGACAGGGCGAGTGGCTACACCTTC	CASSSDRASGYTF